The text below deals with one T cell receptor (beta chain). The data derive from a study of blood T cell repertoires in COVID-19. The wider study: Italy, Spain and the United States were the sources of the convalescent and acute COVID-19 samples.

Germline loops: CDR1 SEHNR, CDR2 FQNEAQ (reference sequence). The germline V and J ends were trimmed by 5 bases and 5 bases, with 15 bases remaining between them. There are 14 residues in the CDR3. Original methodology: Reference gene primer amplification in the assay estimated nucleated cell counts. Repertoires were generated with immunoSEQ multiplex PCR, while TCRdb's copy carries only in-frame clones and drops some. V and J calls and clone size come straight from that table; D and trimming were deduced from the DNA. Of 70,000 or so clones listed, about nine tenths are singletons. Sequencing was performed on peripheral blood. This TCR derives from a man between 65 and 85 years old with active or convalescent COVID-19. The chain joins TRBV7-9 to TRBJ1-1, with D tentatively TRBD1 (5 bases). The CDR3 is CASSPGRRDTEAFF. In DNA form, the CDR3 reads TGTGCCAGCAGCCCGGGGCGGAGGGATACTGAAGCTTTCTTT.